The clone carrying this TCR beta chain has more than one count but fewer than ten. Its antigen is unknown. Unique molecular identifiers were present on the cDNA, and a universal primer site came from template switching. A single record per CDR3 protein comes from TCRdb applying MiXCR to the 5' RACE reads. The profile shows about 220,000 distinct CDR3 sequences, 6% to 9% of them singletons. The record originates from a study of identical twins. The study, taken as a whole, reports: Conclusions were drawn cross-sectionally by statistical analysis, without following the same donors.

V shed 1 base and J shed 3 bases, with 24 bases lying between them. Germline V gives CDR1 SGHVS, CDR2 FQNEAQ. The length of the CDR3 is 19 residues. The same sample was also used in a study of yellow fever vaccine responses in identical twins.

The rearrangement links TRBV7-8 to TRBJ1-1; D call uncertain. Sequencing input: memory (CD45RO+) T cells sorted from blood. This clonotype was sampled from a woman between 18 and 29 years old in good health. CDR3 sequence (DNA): TGTGCCAGCAGCTTAGGTTCCCTGCCTGGGCGTTCCAATCACACTGAAGCTTTCTTT. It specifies CASSLGSLPGRSNHTEAFF.